The TCR beta chain described here comes from a study of read filtering for tumor transcriptome and immune sequencing. In the study overall: Mean patient age was roughly 66 years, range about 40 to 85; around 16 male, 14 to 15 female. Per sample, TCR-region reads ranged about 3.5 to 11 million by IR-seq, roughly 85 to 1,400 by RNA-seq.

Germline CDR1 reads MDHEN; CDR2 reads SYDVKM. V shed 6 bases, J shed 0 bases, and the junction held 10 bases outside the gene matches. The CDR3 is 17 residues long. The sample holds many counts of this clonotype. Molecular barcoded adaptors covering alpha/delta and beta/gamma chains were used on 400 ng RNA. One entry per CDR3 protein, called by TCRdb with MiXCR from the reads. The sample lists approximately 59,000 distinct CDR3 sequences, around 12% occurring once. The sequence was collected from a donor at least 40 years old with multiple myeloma. The sample consisted of a population of CD138-negative cells sorted from bone marrow. This chain joins TRBV28 and TRBJ1-1, with TRBD1 matching 10 bases. The CDR3 DNA follows: TGTGCCAGCAGCTTCGCCGGGACAGGGGACATGAACACTGAAGCTTTCTTT. It translates to CASSFAGTGDMNTEAFF.